This paragraph reports one T cell receptor (beta chain). This record comes from a study of regulatory T cells in long-lasting Graves disease. Construction of the TCR beta libraries employed iRepertoire HTBI primers in conjunction with Arm-PCR of CDR3 regions. MiXCR, applied by TCRdb to the multiplex PCR reads, yields one record per CDR3 protein. The table includes about 420,000 distinct CDR3 sequences, about a sixth detected once. V lost 5 bases and J 8 bases, leaving 10 bases between the germline ends. Germline loops: CDR1 MDHEN, CDR2 SYDVKM. The CDR3 runs 12 residues. Time point noted: newly diagnosed GD, antithyroid drugs for less than 3 months. From RNA extracted from PBMCs, the TCR library was made. The patient group derived from an endocrinology department in Xi'an, China. A further study also used this sample, focusing on T cells in Graves' hyperthyroidism and ophthalmopathy. That study reports: First-round RT-PCR of the TCR CDR3 relied on the HTBI primer set.

This sequence originates from a woman in her late teens or twenties with Graves disease. This chain uses TRBV28 with TRBJ2-1; possibly TRBD2 for D (5 bases). The material was peripheral blood mononuclear cells (PBMCs), obtained at new diagnosis, from a patient treated with antithyroid drugs. Here the CDR3 reads CASSPGSHEQFF. The CDR3 bases are TGTGCCAGCAGTCCGGGGAGCCATGAGCAGTTCTTC.